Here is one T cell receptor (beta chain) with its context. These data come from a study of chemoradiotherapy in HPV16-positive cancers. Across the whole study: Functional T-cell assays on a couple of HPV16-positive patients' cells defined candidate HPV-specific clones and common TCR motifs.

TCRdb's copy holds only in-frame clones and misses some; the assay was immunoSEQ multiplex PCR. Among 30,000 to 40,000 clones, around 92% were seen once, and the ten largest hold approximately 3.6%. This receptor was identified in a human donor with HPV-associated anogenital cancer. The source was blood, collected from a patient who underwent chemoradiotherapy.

The CDR3 DNA sequence: TGTGCCAGCAGCGTAGGGGGCGATACCGGGGAGCTGTTTTTT. This codes for CASSVGGDTGELFF. The chain is built from TRBV9 and TRBJ2-2, with a tentative D call TRBD1 (5 bases). The CDR3 contains 14 residues. The germline V and J ends were trimmed by 0 bases and 5 bases, with 8 bases remaining between them. Germline V gives CDR1 SGDLS, CDR2 YYNGEE.